The 22 T cell receptor beta chains reported below all come from one sample, sequenced in a study of cytomegalovirus exposure and HLA in healthy donors. The primer mix had 60 Vbeta and 13 Jbeta primers. Clones were sequenced by immunoSEQ multiplex PCR, and TCRdb holds only the in-frame ones, with some missing. The data show under 150,000 clones, over 75% seen once. The sample comprised PBMCs. These receptors were obtained from a boy younger than 18 in good health and CMV-seronegative.

The rearrangement uses TRBV5-6 and TRBJ2-7; D call uncertain. V dropped 4 bases and J dropped 3 bases, with 14 bases sitting between them. Germline assignment: CDR1 SGHDT and CDR2 YYEEEE. This CDR3 has 14 residues. CDR3 protein: CASSTDIPYYEQYF. Written as DNA, the CDR3 is TGTGCCAGCAGCACCGACATACCCTACTACGAGCAGTACTTC.

J is TRBJ2-7 and V is TRBV27; perhaps TRBD2 as D (6 bases). Trimming pared 6 bases from V and 5 bases from J, leaving 11 bases between. Germline V lookup: CDR1 MNHEY, CDR2 SMNVEV (reference sequence). The CDR3 is 12 residues long. The DNA of the CDR3 is TGTGCCAGCAGCAGGCCGGGGGACGAGCAGTACTTC. Amino acid sequence: CASSRPGDEQYF.

The chain uses TRBV19 and TRBJ1-1; perhaps TRBD1 as D (5 bases). Looked up from germline, CDR1 is LNHDA and CDR2 is SQIVND (reference sequence). Trimming removed 4 bases at V and 0 bases at J, with 9 bases between. This CDR3 spans 14 amino acids. CDR3 loop: CASSTSTVNTEAFF. CDR3 DNA: TGTGCCAGTAGTACCTCGACAGTGAACACTGAAGCTTTCTTT.

This sequence joins TRBV30 and TRBJ2-5; D might be TRBD1 (6 bases). The last part of the DNA fits TRBJ2-7 better; the J call may be wrong. This CDR3 is 13 amino acids long. The germline V gene has CDR1 GTSNPN and CDR2 SVGIG (reference sequence). CDR3 sequence (DNA): TGTGCCTGGAGTTCGCAGGGGCTCTACGAGCAGTACTTC. The encoded protein is CAWSSQGLYEQYF.

The V and J genes are TRBV10-3 and TRBJ2-7; TRBD1 might be the D (6 bases). The ends were cut back, 2 bases at V and 2 bases at J, with 10 bases in the middle. This CDR3 region has 14 residues. Germline V lookup: CDR1 ENHRY, CDR2 SYGVKD. The DNA of the CDR3 is TGTGCCATCAGTGAGAGGACAGCCACCTACGAGCAGTACTTC. Translating gives CAISERTATYEQYF.

The gene calls are TRBV6-6 and TRBJ1-4; D perhaps matches TRBD1 (5 bases). Trimming pared 5 bases from V and 7 bases from J, leaving 11 bases between. Germline lookup yields CDR1 MNHNY and CDR2 SVGAGI (reference sequence). CDR3 length: 13 amino acids. The CDR3 protein is CASSLGGSEKLFF. In DNA, the CDR3 is TGTGCCAGCAGTCTCGGGGGGAGTGAAAAACTGTTTTTT.

This clone was seen more than once but under ten times. J is TRBJ2-3 and V is TRBV5-4; TRBD1 aligns across 8 bases. V lost 4 bases, J lost 3 bases, and 4 bases stayed unmatched. There are 14 residues in the CDR3. Per the germline V gene, CDR1 is SGHNT and CDR2 is YYREEE (reference sequence). The CDR3 region is CASSGRGLTDTQYF. The CDR3 bases are TGTGCCAGCAGCGGCAGGGGGCTGACAGATACGCAGTATTTT.

This clone came up a few times. The V and J genes are TRBV5-5 and TRBJ1-1; 8 positions agree with TRBD1. V trimming: 4 bases; J trimming: 7 bases; junction bases outside the gene matches: 6. The CDR3 sequence is 13 residues long. Per the germline V gene, CDR1 is SGHKS and CDR2 is YYEKEE (reference sequence). CDR3 DNA: TGTGCCAGCAGCGCGGACAGGGCGGGTGAAGCTTTCTTT. Translated: CASSADRAGEAFF.

The rearrangement uses TRBV7-3 and TRBJ2-1; D is unresolved. The CDR3 totals 16 residues. Germline CDR1 is SGHTA and CDR2 is FQGTGA. V was shortened by 1 base and J by 2 bases, with 12 bases between the two germline ends. DNA of the CDR3: TGTGCCAGCAGCTTAATGTCCGGGTTGACCTACAATGAGCAGTTCTTC. This encodes CASSLMSGLTYNEQFF. The variable domain in full, completed from reference TRBV7-3 and TRBJ2-1, reads GAGVSQTPSNKVTEKGKYVELRCDPISGHTALYWYRQSLGQGPEFLIYFQGTGAADDSGLPNDRFFAVRPEGSVSTLKIQRTERGDSAVYLCASSLMSGLTYNEQFFGPGTRLTVL.

The CDR3 region is CATGTGGKGEQYF. The CDR3 bases are TGTGCCACCGGGACAGGGGGGAAAGGCGAGCAGTACTTC. The rearrangement joins TRBV6-1 to TRBJ2-7; 11 nucleotides agree with TRBD1. The CDR3 sequence is 13 residues long. V lost 10 bases to trimming and J lost 6 bases; unmatched junction nucleotides: 8. Looked up from germline, CDR1 is MNHNS and CDR2 is SASEGT.

The chain joins TRBV5-6 to TRBJ1-4; possibly TRBD1 for D (6 bases). The germline gives CDR1 SGHDT, CDR2 YYEEEE. The CDR3 is 15 residues long. V dropped 4 bases and J dropped 0 bases, with 10 bases sitting between them. CDR3: CASSRGHTTNEKLFF. In nucleotides, the CDR3 is TGTGCCAGCAGCCGGGGACATACAACTAATGAAAAACTGTTTTTT.

The V and J genes are TRBV9 and TRBJ2-5; possible D gene TRBD1, 6 bases. The end of the DNA is better explained by TRBJ2-7, so the J call may be wrong. This CDR3 contains 14 residues. Germline loops: CDR1 SGDLS, CDR2 YYNGEE. CDR3 sequence reads: CASSVGDRSYEQYF. CDR3 DNA: TGTGCCAGCAGCGTAGGAGACAGGAGCTACGAGCAGTACTTC.

The V call is TRBV2, the J call TRBJ2-1; 11 bases are shared with TRBD2. With 4 bases clipped from V and 4 bases from J, the junction kept 6 bases outside the gene matches. Germline V gives CDR1 SNHLY, CDR2 FYNNEI. The CDR3 contains 16 residues. The chain's CDR3 is CASSVGLAGGYNEQFF. CDR3 nucleotides: TGTGCCAGCAGTGTTGGGCTAGCGGGGGGTTACAATGAGCAGTTCTTC.

The chain is built from TRBV15 and TRBJ2-5; 9 bases match TRBD2. Unmatched junction bases numbered 4, after V lost 5 bases and J lost 0 bases. Per the germline V gene, CDR1 is LNHNV and CDR2 is YYDKDF (reference sequence). The CDR3 consists of 15 residues. The CDR3 nucleotides are TGTGCCACCAGCCTATGGACTAGCGACCAAGAGACCCAGTACTTC. It translates to CATSLWTSDQETQYF.

The chain joins TRBV2 to TRBJ2-5; 9 bases fit TRBD1. Trimming removed 7 bases from V and 3 bases from J; junction bases left unmatched: 9. CDR1 is SNHLY and CDR2 is FYNNEI in the germline V gene. This CDR3 region has 15 residues. CDR3 in amino acids: CASTQTGTGKETQYF. The CDR3 region has the DNA TGTGCCAGCACCCAAACCGGGACAGGGAAAGAGACCCAGTACTTC.

The genes are TRBV30 and TRBJ1-2; the D gene is possibly TRBD1 (6 bases). Germline V CDR1 and CDR2: GTSNPN, SVGIG (reference sequence). This CDR3 spans 15 amino acids. V lost 5 bases, J lost 5 bases, and 21 bases lay in between. As DNA, the CDR3 is TGTGCCTGGCGGAACACAGGGACGATGAGTTATGGCTACACCTTC. Residues: CAWRNTGTMSYGYTF.

V usage is TRBV27 and J usage is TRBJ2-3; 8 bases map to TRBD1. The CDR3 is 15 residues long. V gave up 6 bases and J gave up 3 bases; unmatched junction bases: 8. Germline lookup yields CDR1 MNHEY and CDR2 SMNVEV (reference sequence). CDR3 amino acids: CASRFQDRVTDTQYF. CDR3 DNA sequence: TGTGCCAGCAGATTCCAGGACAGGGTAACAGATACGCAGTATTTT.

The chain employs TRBV5-4 and TRBJ2-5; 11 bases align to TRBD2. With 4 bases clipped from V and 5 bases from J, the junction kept 16 bases outside the gene matches. Germline CDR1 reads SGHNT; CDR2 reads YYREEE (reference sequence). The length of the CDR3 is 18 residues. CDR3 DNA sequence: TGTGCCAGCAGCCGCCGGCGTAGCGGGAGGGCCGTGGGTGAGACCCAGTACTTC. This codes for CASSRRRSGRAVGETQYF.

The chain is built from TRBV21-1 and TRBJ2-5; the table names TRBD1, a call not compared with the DNA. TRBV21-1 is noted as a pseudogene. The CDR3 runs 14 residues. The CDR3: CASSKPTGGETQYF. The CDR3 region has the DNA TGTGCCAGCAGCAAGCCGACAGGGGGAGAGACCCAGTACTTC.

The sample holds a few counts of this clone. The V gene is TRBV14, the J gene TRBJ2-5, with 7 positions matching TRBD2. The trim removed 0 bases at V and 5 bases at J, leaving 9 bases unmatched. The CDR3 loop spans 16 amino acids. The germline gives CDR1 SGHDN, CDR2 FVKESK. The CDR3 nucleotides are TGTGCCAGCAGCCAAGATCCTGGACTAGACTTGGAGACCCAGTACTTC. It is translated as CASSQDPGLDLETQYF.

J is TRBJ1-1 and V is TRBV29-1, with D hard to call. The CDR3 runs to 14 residues. CDR1 SQVTM and CDR2 ANQGSEA come from the germline V gene. V was shortened by 1 base and J by 4 bases, with 13 bases between the two germline ends. The CDR3 spells CSVEVGQVGTEAFF. In DNA form, the CDR3 reads TGCAGCGTTGAAGTCGGTCAGGTGGGCACTGAAGCTTTCTTT.

This clone has just one count. V and J are TRBV7-9 and TRBJ2-2; 10 positions match TRBD2. This CDR3 has 16 amino acids. The junction had 12 bases not matched to a gene; V was cut back by 10 bases and J by 4 bases. Germline CDR1 reads SEHNR; CDR2 reads FQNEAQ (reference sequence). CDR3 sequence: CATTPGLADITGELFF. The CDR3 bases are TGTGCCACCACGCCTGGACTAGCGGATATCACCGGGGAGCTGTTTTTT.